Below are 23 T cell receptor beta chains sequenced from a single sample in a study of response to subunit inactivated influenza vaccine. A single record per CDR3 protein comes from TCRdb applying MiXCR to the RT-PCR reads. The data show 530,000 or so distinct CDR3 sequences, about 12% seen once. Source: PBMCs from blood, taken on the day of vaccination. The receptors originated from a man aged 45-60 years who received an inactivated influenza vaccine.

This clonotype has only a few counts. The chain has TRBV6-2 or TRBV6-3 and TRBJ2-7, with D perhaps matching TRBD2 (6 bases). V gave up 4 bases and J gave up 3 bases, with 16 bases separating them. The CDR3 runs to 15 residues. Germline-derived CDR1 and CDR2 are MNHEY and SVGEGT. The CDR3 nucleotides are TGTGCCAGCAGTTCCGCGGGCGGGACTGACTACGAGCAGTACTTC. It specifies CASSSAGGTDYEQYF.

This clonotype appeared a few times. This chain links TRBV28 with TRBJ2-7; TRBD2 matches at 11 bases. The CDR3 extends over 15 amino acids. The J segment lost 2 bases and the V segment lost 5 bases, leaving 5 bases of the junction unmatched. Germline V lookup: CDR1 MDHEN, CDR2 SYDVKM. In DNA form, the CDR3 reads TGTGCCAGCAGTCATCATAGCGGGGGGGCCTACGAGCAGTACTTC. Translation: CASSHHSGGAYEQYF.

The genes are TRBV5-5 and TRBJ2-3; D unresolved. CDR3 length: 13 residues. The germline V gene has CDR1 SGHKS and CDR2 YYEKEE (reference sequence). Trimming removed 3 bases from V and 4 bases from J, with 9 bases in between. The CDR3 region has the DNA TGTGCCAGCAGCTATGACGCCCCAGATACGCAGTATTTT. Translation: CASSYDAPDTQYF.

This clonotype was detected a few times. The V call is TRBV6-1, the J call TRBJ2-1, with 7 bases fitting TRBD2. The germline V gene has CDR1 MNHNS and CDR2 SASEGT. Trimming removed 6 bases from V and 4 bases from J; junction bases left unmatched: 12. This CDR3 is built from 16 residues. The CDR3 spells CASSRHRDYEYNEQFF. Here the CDR3 DNA reads TGTGCCAGCAGCCGACACCGGGACTACGAATACAATGAGCAGTTCTTC.

This clonotype has just a few counts. The chain is built from TRBV20-1 and TRBJ2-1, with D hard to call. V lost 4 bases and J 5 bases, leaving 15 bases between the germline ends. The germline CDR1 and CDR2 sequences are DFQATT and SNEGSKA (reference sequence). The CDR3 is made up of 14 amino acids. The CDR3 coding sequence is TGCAGTGCTACCGATATGCGAAGGAACAATGAGCAGTTCTTC. Encoded protein: CSATDMRRNNEQFF.

This clonotype was picked up a small number of times. The V and J genes are TRBV19 and TRBJ2-7; 9 bases are shared with TRBD1. The V segment lost 6 bases and the J segment 3 bases; nucleotides outside the gene matches: 3. CDR1 LNHDA and CDR2 SQIVND come from the germline V gene (reference sequence). The CDR3 is 13 amino acids. In DNA, the CDR3 is TGTGCCAGTAGCGAGACAGGGGGCTACGAGCAGTACTTC. It is translated as CASSETGGYEQYF.

A few counts support this clonotype. The chain links TRBV4-1 to TRBJ2-7; no clear D gene. Germline CDR1 is MGHRA and CDR2 is YSYEKL. This CDR3 has 13 amino acids. Between the trimmed V and J ends, which lost 0 bases and 6 bases, there was a span of 9 bases. The CDR3 region has the DNA TGCGCCAGCAGCCAAGATGGAAACAGCGAGCAGTACTTC. Protein sequence: CASSQDGNSEQYF.

This clonotype was seen a few times. The chain uses TRBV5-1 and TRBJ2-5; D may be TRBD1 (6 bases). The CDR3 is 14 amino acids. Germline V gene sequence: CDR1 SGHRS, CDR2 YFSETQ. Trimming stripped 4 bases from V and 1 base from J, with 11 bases between. CDR3 in amino acids: CASSPLDSQETQYF. The CDR3, as DNA: TGCGCCAGCAGCCCACTGGACAGCCAAGAGACCCAGTACTTC.

This clonotype came up a few times. This chain uses TRBV7-2 with TRBJ2-1; the match to TRBD2 covers 10 bases. CDR1 and CDR2 (germline): SGHTA, FQGNSA. With V trimmed by 1 base and J by 4 bases, 7 bases remained unmatched. This CDR3 region has 17 residues. The CDR3 here is CASSLVGLASMYNEQFF. The CDR3 DNA follows: TGTGCCAGCAGCTTAGTGGGACTAGCGAGTATGTACAATGAGCAGTTCTTC. The full variable domain, in which reference TRBV7-2 and TRBJ2-1 provide the parts outside the CDR3, is GAGVSQSPSNKVTEKGKDVELRCDPISGHTALYWYRQSLGQGLEFLIYFQGNSAPDKSGLPSDRFSAERTGGSVSTLTIQRTQQEDSAVYLCASSLVGLASMYNEQFFGPGTRLTVL.

This clonotype was recorded a few times. The V call is TRBV10-3, the J call TRBJ2-5, with TRBD1 identical over 9 bases. CDR1 and CDR2 (germline): ENHRY, SYGVKD. J was trimmed by 5 bases and V by 7 bases; bases with no gene match: 14. The CDR3 is 16 amino acids. The chain's CDR3 is CAITKGQGFGSETQYF. The CDR3 DNA follows: TGTGCCATCACAAAGGGACAGGGATTCGGGTCGGAGACCCAGTACTTC.

This chain links TRBV5-1 with TRBJ2-1, with 14 bases that match TRBD2. Germline trimming cut 4 bases from V and 8 bases from J; bases unmatched to any gene: 11. This CDR3 has 17 amino acids. CDR1 and CDR2 (germline): SGHRS, YFSETQ. CDR3 coding DNA: TGCGCCAGCAGCGCCCGACTAGCGGGAGGGCCTTCCTATGAGCAGTTCTTC. Translation gives CASSARLAGGPSYEQFF.

The chain employs TRBV2 and TRBJ1-1; no reliable D call. This CDR3 spans 15 amino acids. V was pared by 3 bases and J by 0 bases, with 11 bases between. CDR1 SNHLY and CDR2 FYNNEI come from the germline V gene. CDR3 amino acids: CASSDLQNMNTEAFF. In DNA, the CDR3 is TGTGCCAGCAGTGATTTGCAGAACATGAACACTGAAGCTTTCTTT.

The chain has TRBV27 and TRBJ2-7; tentative D call: TRBD2 (5 bases). This CDR3 region has 18 residues. V lost 6 bases and J 1 base, leaving 25 bases between the germline ends. Germline assignment: CDR1 MNHEY and CDR2 SMNVEV (reference sequence). CDR3: CASSPSGLTAQASYEQYF. The CDR3 DNA reads as TGTGCCAGCAGCCCCTCGGGGTTAACAGCCCAAGCATCCTACGAGCAGTACTTC.

The sample holds a few counts of this clonotype. The chain couples TRBV7-8 to TRBJ2-4; D perhaps matches TRBD2 (5 bases). CDR1 SGHVS and CDR2 FQNEAQ come from the germline V gene. V was cut by 3 bases and J by 0 bases, with 9 bases left in between. This CDR3 has 15 residues. CDR3 region: CASSFGGLAKNIQYF. The CDR3 nucleotides read TGTGCCAGCAGCTTCGGAGGATTAGCCAAAAACATTCAGTACTTC.

The chain joins TRBV12-3 or TRBV12-4 to TRBJ2-5; 11 bases fit TRBD1. The CDR3 is 16 amino acids. V dropped 1 base and J dropped 2; count of bases not matched to a gene: 3. CDR3 amino acids: CASSLGDRGTQETQYF. The CDR3 DNA is TGTGCCAGCAGTTTAGGGGACAGGGGGACGCAAGAGACCCAGTACTTC.

The sample holds many counts of this clonotype. The chain combines TRBV20-1 with TRBJ2-7; D possibly corresponds to TRBD2 (6 bases). Germline loops: CDR1 DFQATT, CDR2 SNEGSKA (reference sequence). Deletions cut 2 bases from V and 2 bases from J, with 22 bases between. The CDR3 spans 17 residues. The CDR3, as DNA: TGCAGTGCTAGAATCGCGTATGCAGGGAGGAATCCCTACGAGCAGTACTTC. It specifies CSARIAYAGRNPYEQYF.

Only a few counts were recorded for this clonotype. The chain combines TRBV5-1 with TRBJ2-7, with D hard to call. The CDR3 consists of 15 residues. V dropped 0 bases and J dropped 5 bases, with 15 bases sitting between them. Germline V lookup: CDR1 SGHRS, CDR2 YFSETQ. The CDR3 is CASSLAPGVPNEQYF. CDR3 bases: TGCGCCAGCAGCTTGGCACCAGGAGTTCCTAACGAGCAGTACTTC. The entire variable domain, with the rest obtained from reference TRBV5-1 and TRBJ2-7, is as follows: KAGVTQTPRYLIKTRGQQVTLSCSPISGHRSVSWYQQTPGQGLQFLFEYFSETQRNKGNFPGRFSGRQFSNSRSEMNVSTLELGDSALYLCASSLAPGVPNEQYFGPGTRLTVT.

This clonotype was found a few times. This chain uses TRBV6-5 with TRBJ1-5; possibly TRBD1 for D (5 bases). Germline CDR1 and CDR2: MNHEY and SVGAGI. V was clipped by 0 bases and J by 5 bases, with 11 bases between them. The CDR3 is 15 amino acids. CDR3 coding DNA: TGTGCCAGCAGTTACTCGATGTCAGGGTATCAGCCCCAGCATTTT. The encoded protein is CASSYSMSGYQPQHF.

The V call is TRBV28, the J call TRBJ2-7; D unclear. Germline assignment: CDR1 MDHEN and CDR2 SYDVKM. Trimming removed 3 bases from V and 6 bases from J, with 6 bases in between. The CDR3 consists of 11 residues. The CDR3 nucleotides are TGTGCCAGCAGTTTCATGACCGAGCAGTACTTC. It yields the protein CASSFMTEQYF.

This chain uses TRBV12-3 or TRBV12-4 with TRBJ1-6; perhaps TRBD1 as D (5 bases). V lost 5 bases and J lost 10, with 18 bases in between. This CDR3 region has 15 residues. This CDR3 is CASSRLGPGNSPLHF. The CDR3 DNA reads as TGTGCCAGCAGTAGACTAGGGCCAGGGAACTCACCCCTCCACTTT.

The rearrangement joins TRBV20-1 to TRBJ2-6, with TRBD2 identical over 10 bases. Trimming removed 6 bases from V and 2 bases from J; junction bases left unmatched: 7. Germline V gene lookup returns CDR1 DFQATT and CDR2 SNEGSKA (reference sequence). The CDR3 has 16 amino acids. The CDR3 loop reads CSAQAGGSAGANVLTF. CDR3 DNA sequence: TGCAGTGCCCAAGCGGGAGGGTCAGCTGGGGCCAACGTCCTGACTTTC.

The V and J genes are TRBV27 and TRBJ2-3; 10 bases map to TRBD1. V shed 5 bases and J 2 bases; nucleotides not matched to a gene: 7. Per the germline V gene, CDR1 is MNHEY and CDR2 is SMNVEV (reference sequence). This CDR3 has 16 residues. CDR3 nucleotides: TGTGCCAGCAGTATAGACAGGGGGCGTTCCACAGATACGCAGTATTTT. This sequence encodes CASSIDRGRSTDTQYF.

There are a few counts of this clonotype. The chain combines TRBV20-1 with TRBJ1-1, with 8 bases matching TRBD1. CDR1 and CDR2 (germline): DFQATT, SNEGSKA (reference sequence). There are 15 residues in the CDR3. The CDR3 loop is CRVGQGGRSNTEAFF. The CDR3 coding sequence is TGCAGGGTTGGACAGGGAGGGCGTTCGAACACTGAAGCTTTCTTT.